What follows are 17 T cell receptor beta chains derived from one specimen sequenced in a study of shared clonotypes between healthy human individuals. Clones were read by immunoSEQ multiplex PCR, and TCRdb kept only the in-frame ones, dropping some. The table lists 850,000 to 1,200,000 clones, approximately 76% of them singletons. The sample consisted of memory CD4+ T cells sorted from blood. Documented subset: CD45RA-negative fraction. The receptors derive from a man aged 18 to 35 in good health.

This sequence joins TRBV29-1 and TRBJ1-1; D is unresolved. The germline V gene has CDR1 SQVTM and CDR2 ANQGSEA. V was cut by 5 bases and J by 2 bases, with 9 bases left in between. This CDR3 is built from 12 residues. The CDR3 DNA reads as TGCAGCGTTTCCCCGAGTAACACTGAAGCTTTCTTT. Its translation: CSVSPSNTEAFF.

The table lists this clone with a few counts. This chain uses TRBV6-5 with TRBJ1-6; D gene unclear. Germline V gene lookup returns CDR1 MNHEY and CDR2 SVGAGI. V dropped 2 bases and J dropped 12 bases, with 11 bases sitting between them. The CDR3 sequence is 13 residues long. CDR3 in DNA: TGTGCCAGCAGTTACAGTACCTTCCAACCCCTCCACTTT. Its protein product is CASSYSTFQPLHF.

This chain connects TRBV5-8 to TRBJ2-1; D may be TRBD1 (6 bases). The germline V gene encodes CDR1 SGHTS and CDR2 YDEGEE. Trimming left V 1 base short and J 2 bases short, with 10 bases between. CDR3 length: 15 amino acids. DNA of the CDR3: TGTGCCAGCAGCTTGTTAGGGGACACCTACAATGAGCAGTTCTTC. It is translated as CASSLLGDTYNEQFF.

A word on this clone: A much larger clone is a single base away; this may be a read error. The same CDR3 also results from other DNA sequences found in this sample. The CDR3 DNA follows: TGTGCCAGCAGTTTGGCCAAAAACATTCAGTACTTC. This sequence encodes CASSLAKNIQYF. V usage is TRBV28 and J usage is TRBJ2-4; D not certain. The CDR3 is 12 residues long. The germline V and J ends were trimmed by 3 bases and 1 base, with 1 base remaining between them. The germline gives CDR1 MDHEN, CDR2 SYDVKM. Filled out from reference TRBV28 and TRBJ2-4, the complete variable domain reads DVKVTQSSRYLVKRTGEKVFLECVQDMDHENMFWYRQDPGLGLRLIYFSYDVKMKEKGDIPEGYSVSREKKERFSLILESASTNQTSMYLCASSLAKNIQYFGAGTRLSVL.

Here the CDR3 DNA reads TGTGCCAGCAGCTTGGGAAGCGGCACTGAAGCTTTCTTT. This translates into CASSLGSGTEAFF. The chain joins TRBV5-6 to TRBJ1-1; the D is unclear. V gave up 0 bases and J gave up 4 bases, with 7 bases separating them. This CDR3 region has 13 residues. The germline gives CDR1 SGHDT, CDR2 YYEEEE.

The chain combines TRBV10-3 with TRBJ2-2; possible D gene TRBD2, 6 bases. Trimming took off 7 bases at V and 2 bases at J, with 17 bases between the two ends. The CDR3 totals 16 residues. The germline gives CDR1 ENHRY, CDR2 SYGVKD. This chain's CDR3 is CAINGRGGKNTGELFF. The CDR3 coding sequence is TGTGCCATCAATGGACGGGGAGGAAAAAACACCGGGGAGCTGTTTTTT.

V gene TRBV5-1 combines with J gene TRBJ2-5; 10 positions match TRBD2. The germline V gene encodes CDR1 SGHRS and CDR2 YFSETQ. This CDR3 contains 16 residues. J lost 2 bases, V lost 4 bases, and 8 bases had no gene match. CDR3 protein: CASSRSGLAQQETQYF. The CDR3 nucleotides read TGCGCCAGCAGCCGGTCGGGACTAGCGCAGCAAGAGACCCAGTACTTC.

The chain combines TRBV5-6 with TRBJ1-2; 7 nucleotides align to TRBD1. Losses at the gene ends were 3 bases for V and 4 bases for J; bases not matched to a gene: 6. This CDR3 is built from 14 residues. Germline V lookup: CDR1 SGHDT, CDR2 YYEEEE. The chain's CDR3 is CASSSGGEVYGYTF. The CDR3 coding sequence is TGTGCCAGCAGCTCAGGGGGAGAGGTCTATGGCTACACCTTC.

This chain uses TRBV9 with TRBJ1-3; D is unclear. V was cut by 0 bases and J by 5 bases, with 15 bases left in between. Germline values: CDR1 SGDLS, CDR2 YYNGEE. The CDR3 length is 16 residues. The CDR3 DNA follows: TGTGCCAGCAGCGTAGTTGACACCTCCCCCCGAAACACCATATATTTT. It specifies CASSVVDTSPRNTIYF. The full variable domain, in which reference TRBV9 and TRBJ1-3 provide the parts outside the CDR3, is DSGVTQTPKHLITATGQRVTLRCSPRSGDLSVYWYQQSLDQGLQFLIQYYNGEERAKGNILERFSAQQFPDLHSELNLSSLELGDSALYFCASSVVDTSPRNTIYFGEGSWLTVV.

The CDR3, as DNA: TGTGCCAGCAGTTATCTGGACGGATCCTACGAGCAGTACTTC. Its protein product is CASSYLDGSYEQYF. The V gene is TRBV6-6, the J gene TRBJ2-7, with D uncertain. The V end lost 3 bases, the J end lost 1 base, and 10 bases lay between the germline ends. The CDR3 extends over 14 amino acids. Looked up from germline, CDR1 is MNHNY and CDR2 is SVGAGI (reference sequence).

In its sample, this clone was seen once. The V and J genes are TRBV7-9 and TRBJ2-1, with 8 bases that match TRBD2. Looked up from germline, CDR1 is SEHNR and CDR2 is FQNEAQ (reference sequence). V lost 7 bases and J lost 7; bases outside the gene matches: 9. The CDR3 loop spans 14 amino acids. The CDR3 sequence: CASTSGGRRNEQFF. The CDR3 nucleotides are TGTGCCAGCACTTCGGGGGGGCGTAGGAATGAGCAGTTCTTC. The variable domain in full, with the rest retrieved from reference TRBV7-9 and TRBJ2-1, is DTGVSQNPRHKITKRGQNVTFRCDPISEHNRLYWYRQTLGQGPEFLTYFQNEAQLEKSRLLSDRFSAERPKGSFSTLEIQRTEQGDSAMYLCASTSGGRRNEQFFGPGTRLTVL.

This chain uses TRBV28 with TRBJ2-1, with 12 bases lining up with TRBD2. V shed 5 bases, J shed 4 bases, and the junction held 6 bases outside the gene matches. The CDR3 length is 16 residues. CDR1 is MDHEN, CDR2 SYDVKM, per germline. The CDR3 nucleotides are TGTGCCAGCAGTACCTGGACTAGCGGGGCTTACAATGAGCAGTTCTTC. Protein sequence: CASSTWTSGAYNEQFF.

The chain couples TRBV7-2 to TRBJ2-7; D uncertain. From germline, CDR1 is SGHTA and CDR2 FQGNSA. The CDR3 loop spans 13 amino acids. V lost 1 base and J 5 bases, leaving 9 bases between the germline ends. CDR3 protein: CASSLVSSNEQYF. The CDR3 DNA is TGTGCCAGCAGCTTAGTCTCCAGCAACGAGCAGTACTTC.

The genes are TRBV5-4 and TRBJ2-3; tentatively, D is TRBD2 (5 bases). CDR1 is SGHNT, CDR2 YYREEE, per germline (reference sequence). V was clipped by 3 bases and J by 3 bases, with 8 bases between them. This CDR3 has 13 residues. In DNA, the CDR3 is TGTGCCAGCAGCTCGAGGGAGACAGATACGCAGTATTTT. Translation gives CASSSRETDTQYF.

The CDR3 DNA is TGCGCCAGCAGCTTGGGTGGGAGAAAGGAAGAGACCCAGTACTTC. This gives the protein CASSLGGRKEETQYF. This rearrangement joins TRBV5-1 to TRBJ2-5, with D perhaps TRBD2 (5 bases). The CDR3 contains 15 residues. The V gene lost 0 bases and the J gene lost 3 bases, with 12 bases spanning the gap. The germline V gene has CDR1 SGHRS and CDR2 YFSETQ.

The chain recombines TRBV5-8 with TRBJ1-5; D is undetermined. Germline V gene lookup returns CDR1 SGHTS and CDR2 YDEGEE. V was pared by 2 bases and J by 6 bases, with 12 bases between. There are 14 residues in the CDR3. The CDR3 DNA reads as TGTGCCAGCAGCTTAGCAGGACCCGGTCAGCCCCAGCATTTT. This gives the protein CASSLAGPGQPQHF.

The chain recombines TRBV11-2 with TRBJ2-7; weak D call: TRBD2 (7 bases). CDR3 length: 16 residues. V lost 1 base and J lost 1, with 14 bases in between. CDR1 SGHAT and CDR2 FQNNGV come from the germline V gene. The CDR3 nucleotides read TGTGCCAGCAGCTTAGTTTCGGGGGGCTCGTCCTACGAGCAGTACTTC. Protein: CASSLVSGGSSYEQYF.